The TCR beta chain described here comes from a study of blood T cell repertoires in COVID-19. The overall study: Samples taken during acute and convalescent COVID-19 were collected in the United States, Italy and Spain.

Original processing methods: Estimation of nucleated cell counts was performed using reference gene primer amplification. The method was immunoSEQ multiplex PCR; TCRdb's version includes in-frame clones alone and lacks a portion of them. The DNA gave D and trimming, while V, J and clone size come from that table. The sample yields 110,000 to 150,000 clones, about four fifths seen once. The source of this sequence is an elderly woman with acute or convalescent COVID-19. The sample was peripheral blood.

Written as DNA, the CDR3 is TGTGCCAGCAGTCCTTTTCCGGGACACAACTATGGCTACACCTTC. This encodes CASSPFPGHNYGYTF. V is TRBV3-1 (or the pseudogene TRBV3-2) and J is TRBJ1-2; weak D call: TRBD1 (6 bases). The CDR3 covers 15 residues. The V gene lost 6 bases and the J gene lost 2 bases, with 16 bases spanning the gap. The V gene's germline CDR1 is LGHDT and CDR2 YNNKEL (reference sequence).